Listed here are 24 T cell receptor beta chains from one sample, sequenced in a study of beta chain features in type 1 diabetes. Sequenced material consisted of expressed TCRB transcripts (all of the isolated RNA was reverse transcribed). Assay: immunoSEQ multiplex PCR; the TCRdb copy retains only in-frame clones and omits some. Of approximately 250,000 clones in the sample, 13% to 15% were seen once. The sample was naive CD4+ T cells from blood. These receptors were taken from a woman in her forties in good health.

CDR3 protein: CASSEAVPGIQYF. CDR3 DNA: TGCGCCAGCAGTGAGGCGGTGCCGGGCATTCAGTACTTC. This chain joins TRBV10-2 and TRBJ2-4; D ambiguous. This CDR3 contains 13 residues. V lost 2 bases to trimming and J lost 9 bases, with 11 bases between them. The germline V gene has CDR1 WSHSY and CDR2 SAAADI.

The CDR3 loop is CATSSPVLERRQYF. Written as DNA, the CDR3 is TGTGCCACCAGCAGTCCGGTCCTAGAAAGACGGCAGTATTTT. V and J are TRBV15 and TRBJ2-3; D is unresolved. The CDR3 extends over 14 amino acids. V was cut by 3 bases and J by 11 bases, with 18 bases left in between. Germline V gene data show CDR1 as LNHNV and CDR2 as YYDKDF (reference sequence).

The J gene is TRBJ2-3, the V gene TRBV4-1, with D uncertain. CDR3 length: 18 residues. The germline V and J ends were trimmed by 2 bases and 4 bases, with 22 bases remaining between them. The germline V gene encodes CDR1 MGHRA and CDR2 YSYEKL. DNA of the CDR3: TGCGCCAGCAGCCAAATCACTAACGTGGCACCCCTCCCAGATACGCAGTATTTT. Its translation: CASSQITNVAPLPDTQYF.

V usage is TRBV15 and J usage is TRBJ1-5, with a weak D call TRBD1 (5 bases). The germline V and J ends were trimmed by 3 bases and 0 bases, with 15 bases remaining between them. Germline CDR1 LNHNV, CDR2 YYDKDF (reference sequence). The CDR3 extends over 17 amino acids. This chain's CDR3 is CATSRIGGEGSNQPQHF. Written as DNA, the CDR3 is TGTGCCACCAGCAGGATTGGGGGGGAGGGTAGCAATCAGCCCCAGCATTTT.

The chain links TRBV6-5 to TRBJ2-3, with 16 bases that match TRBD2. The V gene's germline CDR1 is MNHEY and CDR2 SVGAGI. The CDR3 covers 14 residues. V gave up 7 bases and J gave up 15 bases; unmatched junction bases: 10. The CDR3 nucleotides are TGTGCCAGCACTCCCGGGACTAGCGGGGGGGCCCGCTATTTT. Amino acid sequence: CASTPGTSGGARYF.

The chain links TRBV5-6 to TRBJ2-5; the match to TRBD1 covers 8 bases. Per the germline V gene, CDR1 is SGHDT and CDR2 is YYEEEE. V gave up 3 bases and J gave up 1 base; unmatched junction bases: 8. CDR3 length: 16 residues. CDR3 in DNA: TGTGCCAGCAGCTGGCGGACAGGGAGCGGCCAAGAGACCCAGTACTTC. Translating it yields CASSWRTGSGQETQYF.

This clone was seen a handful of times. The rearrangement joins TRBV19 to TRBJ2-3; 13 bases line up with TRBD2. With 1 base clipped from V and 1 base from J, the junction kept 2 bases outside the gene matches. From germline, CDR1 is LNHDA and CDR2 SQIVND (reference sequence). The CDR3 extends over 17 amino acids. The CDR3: CASSIGGTSGGTDTQYF. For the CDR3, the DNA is TGTGCCAGTAGTATAGGTGGGACTAGCGGGGGCACAGATACGCAGTATTTT.

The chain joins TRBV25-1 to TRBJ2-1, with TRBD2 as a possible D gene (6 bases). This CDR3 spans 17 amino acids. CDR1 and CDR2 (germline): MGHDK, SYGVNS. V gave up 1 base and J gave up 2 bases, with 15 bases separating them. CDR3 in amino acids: CASSELGLGGAYNEQFF. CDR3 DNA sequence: TGTGCCAGCAGTGAATTGGGATTGGGGGGTGCCTACAATGAGCAGTTCTTC. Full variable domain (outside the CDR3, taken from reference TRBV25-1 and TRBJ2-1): EADIYQTPRYLVIGTGKKITLECSQTMGHDKMYWYQQDPGMELHLIHYSYGVNSTEKGDLSSESTVSRIRTEHFPLTLESARPSHTSQYLCASSELGLGGAYNEQFFGPGTRLTVL.

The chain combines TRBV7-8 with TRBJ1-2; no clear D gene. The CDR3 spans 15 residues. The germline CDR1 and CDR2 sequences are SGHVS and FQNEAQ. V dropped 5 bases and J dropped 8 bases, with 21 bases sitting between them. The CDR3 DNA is TGTGCCAGCAGCCGCGGCGGTTCGGAACAAAGGGGCTACACCTTC. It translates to CASSRGGSEQRGYTF.

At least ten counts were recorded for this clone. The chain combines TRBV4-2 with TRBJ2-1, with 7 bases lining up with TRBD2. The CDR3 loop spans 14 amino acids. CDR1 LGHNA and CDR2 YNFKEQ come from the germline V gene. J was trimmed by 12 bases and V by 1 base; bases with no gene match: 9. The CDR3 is CASSQGGGFSRQFF. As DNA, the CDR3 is TGTGCCAGCAGCCAAGGGGGGGGGTTCAGCAGGCAGTTCTTC.

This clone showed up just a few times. The CDR3 coding sequence is TGCGCCAGCAGCTTCAGGGGGCTTAGCTATAATTCACCCCTCCACTTT. Translated, it gives CASSFRGLSYNSPLHF. V usage is TRBV5-1 and J usage is TRBJ1-6, with 8 bases lining up with TRBD1. Losses at the gene ends were 2 bases for V and 3 bases for J; bases not matched to a gene: 4. The CDR3 loop spans 16 amino acids. Germline V lookup: CDR1 SGHRS, CDR2 YFSETQ.

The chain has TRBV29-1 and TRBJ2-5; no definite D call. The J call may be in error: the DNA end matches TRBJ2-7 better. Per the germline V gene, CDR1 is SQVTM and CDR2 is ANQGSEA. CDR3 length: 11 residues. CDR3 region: CSGFVSYEQYF. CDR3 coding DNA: TGCAGCGGATTTGTTTCCTACGAGCAGTACTTC.

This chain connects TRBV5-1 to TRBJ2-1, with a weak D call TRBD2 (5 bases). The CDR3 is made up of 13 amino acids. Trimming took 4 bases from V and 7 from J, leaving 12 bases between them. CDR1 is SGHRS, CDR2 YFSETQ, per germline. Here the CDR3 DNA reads TGCGCCAGCAGCACCGGACTGGATAATGAGCAGTTCTTC. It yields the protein CASSTGLDNEQFF.

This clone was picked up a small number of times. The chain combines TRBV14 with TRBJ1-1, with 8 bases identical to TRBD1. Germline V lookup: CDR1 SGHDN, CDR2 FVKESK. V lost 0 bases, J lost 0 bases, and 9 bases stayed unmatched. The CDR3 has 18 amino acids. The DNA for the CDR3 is TGTGCCAGCAGCCAAGATTGGGGACAGGCGGGGATGAACACTGAAGCTTTCTTT. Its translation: CASSQDWGQAGMNTEAFF.

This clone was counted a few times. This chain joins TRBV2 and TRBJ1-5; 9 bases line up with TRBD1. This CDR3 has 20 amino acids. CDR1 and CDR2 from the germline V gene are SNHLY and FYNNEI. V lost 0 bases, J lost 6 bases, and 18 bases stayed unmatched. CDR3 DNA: TGTGCCAGCAGTGAAGCTTATGCGTCACTGGGACAGGGCCGGGGTCAGCCCCAGCATTTT. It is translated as CASSEAYASLGQGRGQPQHF.

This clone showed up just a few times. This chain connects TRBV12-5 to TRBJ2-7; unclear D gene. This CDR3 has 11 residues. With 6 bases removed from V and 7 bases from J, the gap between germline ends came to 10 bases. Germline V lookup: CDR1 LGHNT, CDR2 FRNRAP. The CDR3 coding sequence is TGTGCTAGTGGAACAGCTGGGGAGCAGTACTTC. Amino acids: CASGTAGEQYF.

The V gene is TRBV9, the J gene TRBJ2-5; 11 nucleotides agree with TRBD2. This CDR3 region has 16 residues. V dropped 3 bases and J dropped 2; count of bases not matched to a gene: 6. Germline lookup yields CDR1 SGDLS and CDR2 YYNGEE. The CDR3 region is CASSALLAGGQETQYF. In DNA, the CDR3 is TGTGCCAGCAGCGCCCTTCTAGCGGGGGGTCAAGAGACCCAGTACTTC.

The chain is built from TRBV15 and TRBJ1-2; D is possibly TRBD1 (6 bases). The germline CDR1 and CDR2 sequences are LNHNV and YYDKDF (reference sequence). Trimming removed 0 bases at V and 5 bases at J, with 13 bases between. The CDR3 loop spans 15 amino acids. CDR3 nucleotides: TGTGCCACCAGCAGAGATCAGCCAGGGGAGTATGGCTACACCTTC. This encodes CATSRDQPGEYGYTF. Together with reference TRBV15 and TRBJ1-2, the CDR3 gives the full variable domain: DAMVIQNPRYQVTQFGKPVTLSCSQTLNHNVMYWYQQKSSQAPKLLFHYYDKDFNNEADTPDNFQSRRPNTSFCFLDIRSPGLGDTAMYLCATSRDQPGEYGYTFGSGTRLTVV.

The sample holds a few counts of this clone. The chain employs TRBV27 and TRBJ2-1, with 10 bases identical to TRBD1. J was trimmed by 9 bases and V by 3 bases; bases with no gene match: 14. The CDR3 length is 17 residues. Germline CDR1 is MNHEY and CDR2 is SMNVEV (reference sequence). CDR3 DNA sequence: TGTGCCAGCAGTTTCTATACCGGGACAGGGGCACCCCTTGAGCAGTTCTTC. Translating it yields CASSFYTGTGAPLEQFF.

The CDR3 sequence is CASSQQPIQGDTQYF. CDR3 DNA: TGTGCCAGCAGCCAACAACCCATCCAGGGAGATACGCAGTATTTT. This chain connects TRBV14 to TRBJ2-3; tentative D call: TRBD1 (5 bases). Germline lookup yields CDR1 SGHDN and CDR2 FVKESK. Trimming took 2 bases from V and 5 from J, leaving 14 bases between them. The CDR3 spans 15 residues.

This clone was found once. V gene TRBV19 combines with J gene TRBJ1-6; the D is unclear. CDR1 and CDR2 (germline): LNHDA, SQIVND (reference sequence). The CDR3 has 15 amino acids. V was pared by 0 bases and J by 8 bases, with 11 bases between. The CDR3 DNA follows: TGTGCCAGTAGTATAGAACCGGGGTTGGATTCACCCCTCCACTTT. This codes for CASSIEPGLDSPLHF.

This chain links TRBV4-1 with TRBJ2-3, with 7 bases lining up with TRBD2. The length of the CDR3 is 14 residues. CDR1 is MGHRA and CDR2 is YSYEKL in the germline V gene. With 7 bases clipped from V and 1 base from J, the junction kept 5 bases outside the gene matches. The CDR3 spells CASTRGGGTDTQYF. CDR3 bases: TGCGCCAGCACCCGCGGGGGAGGCACAGATACGCAGTATTTT.

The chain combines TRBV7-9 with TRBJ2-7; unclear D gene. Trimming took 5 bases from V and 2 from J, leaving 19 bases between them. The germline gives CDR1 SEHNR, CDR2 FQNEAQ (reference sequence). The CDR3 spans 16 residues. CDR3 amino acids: CASSAYTASTAYEQYF. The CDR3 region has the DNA TGTGCCAGCAGCGCCTACACAGCATCCACTGCCTACGAGCAGTACTTC.

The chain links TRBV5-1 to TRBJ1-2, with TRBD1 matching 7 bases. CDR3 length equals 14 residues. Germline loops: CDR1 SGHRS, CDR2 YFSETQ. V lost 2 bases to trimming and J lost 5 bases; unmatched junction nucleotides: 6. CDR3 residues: CASSLGGQGYGYTF. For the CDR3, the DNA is TGCGCCAGCAGCTTAGGGGGCCAGGGGTATGGCTACACCTTC.